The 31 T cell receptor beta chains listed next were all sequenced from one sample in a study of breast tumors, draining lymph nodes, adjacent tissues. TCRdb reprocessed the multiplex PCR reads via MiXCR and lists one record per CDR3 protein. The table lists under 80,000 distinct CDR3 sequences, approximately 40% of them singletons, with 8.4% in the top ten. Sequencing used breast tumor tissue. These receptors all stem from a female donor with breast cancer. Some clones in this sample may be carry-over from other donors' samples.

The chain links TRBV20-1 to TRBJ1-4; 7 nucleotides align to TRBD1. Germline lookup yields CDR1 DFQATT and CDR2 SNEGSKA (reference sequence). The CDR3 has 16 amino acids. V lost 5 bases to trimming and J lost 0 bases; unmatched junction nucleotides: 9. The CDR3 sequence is CSAGETGLTTNEKLFF. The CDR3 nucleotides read TGCAGTGCTGGCGAGACAGGGCTTACAACTAATGAAAAACTGTTTTTT.

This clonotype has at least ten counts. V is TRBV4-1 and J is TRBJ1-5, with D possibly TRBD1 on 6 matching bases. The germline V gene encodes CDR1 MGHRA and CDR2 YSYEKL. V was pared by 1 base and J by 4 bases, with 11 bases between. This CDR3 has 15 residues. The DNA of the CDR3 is TGCGCCAGCAGCCAAGTGACAGGACTTAATCAGCCCCAGCATTTT. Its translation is CASSQVTGLNQPQHF.

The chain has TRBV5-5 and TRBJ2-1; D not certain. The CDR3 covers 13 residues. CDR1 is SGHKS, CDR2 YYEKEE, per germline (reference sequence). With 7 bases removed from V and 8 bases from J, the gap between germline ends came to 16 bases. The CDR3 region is CASGLVDSHEQFF. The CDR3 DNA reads TGTGCCAGCGGCCTCGTCGATTCCCATGAGCAGTTCTTC.

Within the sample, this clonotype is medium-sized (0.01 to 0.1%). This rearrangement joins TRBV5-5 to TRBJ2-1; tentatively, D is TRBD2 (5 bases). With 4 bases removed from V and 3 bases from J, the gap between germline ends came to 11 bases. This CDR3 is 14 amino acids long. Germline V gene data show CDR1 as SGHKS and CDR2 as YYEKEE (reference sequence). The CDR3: CASSHPGDYNEQFF. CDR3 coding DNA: TGTGCCAGCAGCCACCCCGGGGACTACAATGAGCAGTTCTTC.

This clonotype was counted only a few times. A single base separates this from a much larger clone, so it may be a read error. DNA for the CDR3: TGTGCCAGCAGCGTAGGCGGGAGCTCTGGAAACACCACATATTTT. It is translated as CASSVGGSSGNTTYF. The chain joins TRBV9 to TRBJ1-3; D remains unclear. This CDR3 comprises 15 residues. CDR1 and CDR2 (germline): SGDLS, YYNGEE.

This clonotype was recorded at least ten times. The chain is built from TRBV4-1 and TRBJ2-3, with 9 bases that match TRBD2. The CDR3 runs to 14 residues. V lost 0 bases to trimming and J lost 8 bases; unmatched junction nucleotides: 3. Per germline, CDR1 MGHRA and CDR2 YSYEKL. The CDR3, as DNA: TGCGCCAGCAGCCAAGAAGAGACTAGCGGTACGCAGTATTTT. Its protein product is CASSQEETSGTQYF.

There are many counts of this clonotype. For the CDR3, the DNA is TGTGCCAGCAGAGAAACAGGGGGCTGGACTGAAGCTTTCTTT. This gives the protein CASRETGGWTEAFF. This chain uses TRBV2 with TRBJ1-1; 9 bases align to TRBD1. The ends lost 6 bases at V and 5 bases at J; junction bases unmatched: 7. Germline V gene sequence: CDR1 SNHLY, CDR2 FYNNEI. This CDR3 comprises 14 residues.

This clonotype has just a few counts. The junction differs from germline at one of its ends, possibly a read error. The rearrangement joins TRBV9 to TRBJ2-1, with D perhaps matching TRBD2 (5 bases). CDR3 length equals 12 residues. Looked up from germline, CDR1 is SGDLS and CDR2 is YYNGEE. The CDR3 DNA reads TGTGCCAGCAGCGACACGTACAATGAGCGGTTTTTC. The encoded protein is CASSDTYNERFF.

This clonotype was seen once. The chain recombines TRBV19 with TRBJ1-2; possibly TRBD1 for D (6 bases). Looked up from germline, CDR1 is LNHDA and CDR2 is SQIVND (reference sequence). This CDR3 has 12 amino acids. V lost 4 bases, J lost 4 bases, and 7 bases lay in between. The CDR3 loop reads CASSRGAYGYTF. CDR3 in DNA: TGTGCCAGTAGTAGGGGGGCCTATGGCTACACCTTC.

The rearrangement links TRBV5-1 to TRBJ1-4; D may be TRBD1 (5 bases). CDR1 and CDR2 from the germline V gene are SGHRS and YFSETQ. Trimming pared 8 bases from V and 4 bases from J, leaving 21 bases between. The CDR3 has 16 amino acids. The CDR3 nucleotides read TGCGCCAGTAATACTGGGGCCGGGACTCGTAATGAAAAACTGTTTTTT. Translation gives CASNTGAGTRNEKLFF.

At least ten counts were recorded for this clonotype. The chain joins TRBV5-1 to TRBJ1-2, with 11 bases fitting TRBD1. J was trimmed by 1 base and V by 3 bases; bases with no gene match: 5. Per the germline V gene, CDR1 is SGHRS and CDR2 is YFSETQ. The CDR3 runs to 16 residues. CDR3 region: CASSYGQGASNYGYTF. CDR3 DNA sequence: TGCGCCAGCAGCTACGGACAGGGGGCGAGTAACTATGGCTACACCTTC.

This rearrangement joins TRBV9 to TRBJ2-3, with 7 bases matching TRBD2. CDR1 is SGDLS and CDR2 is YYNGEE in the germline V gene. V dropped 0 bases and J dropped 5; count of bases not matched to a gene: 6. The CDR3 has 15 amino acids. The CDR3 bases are TGTGCCAGCAGCGTAGTAAGCGGGACGGGAGATACGCAGTATTTT. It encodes CASSVVSGTGDTQYF.

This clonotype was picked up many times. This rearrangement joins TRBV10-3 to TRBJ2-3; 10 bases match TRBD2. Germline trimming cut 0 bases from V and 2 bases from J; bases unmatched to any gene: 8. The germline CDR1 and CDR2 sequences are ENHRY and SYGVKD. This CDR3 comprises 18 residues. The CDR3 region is CAISESKLAGDYTDTQYF. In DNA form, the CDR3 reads TGTGCCATCAGTGAGTCGAAGCTAGCGGGGGACTACACAGATACGCAGTATTTT.

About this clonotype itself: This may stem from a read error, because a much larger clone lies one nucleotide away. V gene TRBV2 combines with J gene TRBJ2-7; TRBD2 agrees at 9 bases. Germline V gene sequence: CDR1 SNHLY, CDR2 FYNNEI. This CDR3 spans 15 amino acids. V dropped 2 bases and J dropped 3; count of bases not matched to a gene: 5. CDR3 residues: CASSELPAGGYEQYF. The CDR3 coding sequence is TGTGCCAGCAGTGAACTTCCAGCGGGGGGCTACGAGCAGTACTTC. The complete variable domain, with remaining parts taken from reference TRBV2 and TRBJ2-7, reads EPEVTQTPSHQVTQMGQEVILRCVPISNHLYFYWYRQILGQKVEFLVSFYNNEISEKSEIFDDQFSVERPDGSNFTLKIRSTKLEDSAMYFCASSELPAGGYEQYFGPGTRLTVT.

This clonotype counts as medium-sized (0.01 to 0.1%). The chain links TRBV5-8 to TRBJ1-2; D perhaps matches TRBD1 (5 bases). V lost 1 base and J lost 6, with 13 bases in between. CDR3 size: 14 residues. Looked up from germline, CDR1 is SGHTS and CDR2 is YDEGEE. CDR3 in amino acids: CASSLSTLGHGYTF. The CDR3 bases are TGTGCCAGCAGCTTGTCTACCTTGGGACATGGCTACACCTTC.

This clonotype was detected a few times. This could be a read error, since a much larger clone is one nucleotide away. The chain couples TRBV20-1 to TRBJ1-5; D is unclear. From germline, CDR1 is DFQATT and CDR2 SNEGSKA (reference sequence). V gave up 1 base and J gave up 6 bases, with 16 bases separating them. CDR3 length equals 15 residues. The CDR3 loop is CSARVGAGYTQPQHF. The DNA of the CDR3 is TGCAGTGCTAGAGTGGGCGCGGGTTACACTCAGCCCCAGCATTTT.

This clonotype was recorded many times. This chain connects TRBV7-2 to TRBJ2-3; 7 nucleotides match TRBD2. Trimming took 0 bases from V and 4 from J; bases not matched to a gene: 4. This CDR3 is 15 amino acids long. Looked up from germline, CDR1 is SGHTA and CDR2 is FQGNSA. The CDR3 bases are TGTGCCAGCAGCTTAGCGGGGGGGAGGTCAGATACGCAGTATTTT. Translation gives CASSLAGGRSDTQYF.

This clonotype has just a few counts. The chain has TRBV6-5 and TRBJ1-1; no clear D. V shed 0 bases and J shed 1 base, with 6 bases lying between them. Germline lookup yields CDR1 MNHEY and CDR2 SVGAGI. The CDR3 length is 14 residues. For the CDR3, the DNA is TGTGCCAGCAGTTACTCCCGGGGGAACACTGAAGCTTTCTTT. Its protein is CASSYSRGNTEAFF.

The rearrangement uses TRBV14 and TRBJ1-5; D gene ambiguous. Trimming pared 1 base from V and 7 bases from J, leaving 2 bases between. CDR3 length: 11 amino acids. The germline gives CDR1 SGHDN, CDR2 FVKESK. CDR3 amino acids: CASSQGQPQHF. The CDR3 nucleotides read TGTGCCAGCAGCCAAGGACAGCCCCAGCATTTT.

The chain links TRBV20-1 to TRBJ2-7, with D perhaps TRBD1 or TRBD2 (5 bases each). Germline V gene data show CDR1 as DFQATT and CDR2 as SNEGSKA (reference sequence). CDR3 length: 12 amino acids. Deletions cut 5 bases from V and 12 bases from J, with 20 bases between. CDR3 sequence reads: CSAGAGSSYPYF. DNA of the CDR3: TGCAGTGCTGGGGCGGGCTCCTCCTACCCGTACTTC.

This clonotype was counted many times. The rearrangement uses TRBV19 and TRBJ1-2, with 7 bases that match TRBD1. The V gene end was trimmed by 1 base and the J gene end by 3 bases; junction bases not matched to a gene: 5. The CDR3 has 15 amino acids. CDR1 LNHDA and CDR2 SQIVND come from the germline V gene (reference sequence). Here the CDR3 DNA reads TGTGCCAGTAGTATAGGAGGGGGCAGGCACTATGGCTACACCTTC. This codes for CASSIGGGRHYGYTF.

The CDR3 DNA is TGCAGCGCGCGTCTTGGGGGCTTTGGGACTAGTACATCAGAGACCCAGTACTTC. Protein: CSARLGGFGTSTSETQYF. The chain couples TRBV29-1 to TRBJ2-5; 8 bases fit TRBD2. With V trimmed by 7 bases and J by 4 bases, 23 bases remained unmatched. The CDR3 has 18 amino acids. In germline, CDR1 is SQVTM, CDR2 ANQGSEA.

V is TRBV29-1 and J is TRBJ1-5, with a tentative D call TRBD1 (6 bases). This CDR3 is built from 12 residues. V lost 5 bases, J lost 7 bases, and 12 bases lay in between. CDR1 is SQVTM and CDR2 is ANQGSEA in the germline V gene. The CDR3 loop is CSVKGEGQPQHF. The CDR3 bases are TGCAGCGTTAAGGGGGAGGGACAGCCCCAGCATTTT. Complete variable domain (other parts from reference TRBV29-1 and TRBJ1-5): SAVISQKPSRDICQRGTSLTIQCQVDSQVTMMFWYRQQPGQSLTLIATANQGSEATYESGFVIDKFPISRPNLTFSTLTVSNMSPEDSSIYLCSVKGEGQPQHFGDGTRLSIL.

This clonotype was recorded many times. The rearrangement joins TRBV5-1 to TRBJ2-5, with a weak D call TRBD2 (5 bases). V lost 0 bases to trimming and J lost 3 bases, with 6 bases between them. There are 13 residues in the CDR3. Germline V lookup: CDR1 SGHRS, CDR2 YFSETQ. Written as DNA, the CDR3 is TGCGCCAGCAGCTTGGGAGGGAAAGAGACCCAGTACTTC. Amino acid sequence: CASSLGGKETQYF.

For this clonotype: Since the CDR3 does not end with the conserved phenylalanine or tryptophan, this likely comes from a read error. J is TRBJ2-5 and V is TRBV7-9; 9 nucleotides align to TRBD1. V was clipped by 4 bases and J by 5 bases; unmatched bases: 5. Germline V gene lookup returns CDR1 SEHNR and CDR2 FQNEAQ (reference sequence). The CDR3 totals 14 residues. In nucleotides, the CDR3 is TGTGCCAGCAGCTCGGGACAGGGAGGGGAGACCCAGTACCTC. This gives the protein CASSSGQGGETQYL.

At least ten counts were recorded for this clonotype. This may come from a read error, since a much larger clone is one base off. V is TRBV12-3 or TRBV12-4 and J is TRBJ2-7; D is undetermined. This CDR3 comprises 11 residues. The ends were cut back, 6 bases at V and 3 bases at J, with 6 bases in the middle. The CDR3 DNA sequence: TGTGCCAGCAGCTTCAACTACGAGCAGTACTTC. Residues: CASSFNYEQYF.

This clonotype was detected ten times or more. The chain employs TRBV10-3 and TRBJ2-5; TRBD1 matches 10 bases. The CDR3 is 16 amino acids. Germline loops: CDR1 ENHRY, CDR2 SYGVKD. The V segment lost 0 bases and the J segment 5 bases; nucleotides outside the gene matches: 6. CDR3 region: CAISESGQGVRETQYF. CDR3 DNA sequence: TGTGCCATCAGTGAGTCAGGACAGGGGGTGAGGGAGACCCAGTACTTC.

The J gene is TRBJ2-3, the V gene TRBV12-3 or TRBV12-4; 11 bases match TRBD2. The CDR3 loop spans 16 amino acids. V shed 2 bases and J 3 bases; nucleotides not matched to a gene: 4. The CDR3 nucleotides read TGTGCCAGCAGTTTAACTAGCGGGGGAAGAACAGATACGCAGTATTTT. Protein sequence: CASSLTSGGRTDTQYF.

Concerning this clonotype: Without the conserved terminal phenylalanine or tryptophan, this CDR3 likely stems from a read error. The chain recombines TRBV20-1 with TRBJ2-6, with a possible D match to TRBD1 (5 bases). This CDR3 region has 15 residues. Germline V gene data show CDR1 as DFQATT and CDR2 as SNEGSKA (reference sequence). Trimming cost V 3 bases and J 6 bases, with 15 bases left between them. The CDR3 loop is CSARADSRLANVLTL. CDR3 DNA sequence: TGCAGTGCTAGGGCCGACAGTAGGTTGGCCAACGTCCTGACTCTC.

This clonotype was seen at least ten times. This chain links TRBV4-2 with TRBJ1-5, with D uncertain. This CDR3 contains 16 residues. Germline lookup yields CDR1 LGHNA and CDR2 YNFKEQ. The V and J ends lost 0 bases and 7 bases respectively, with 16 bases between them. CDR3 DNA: TGTGCCAGCAGCCAAGATGGACCGGGCTCCGGACAGCCCCAGCATTTT. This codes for CASSQDGPGSGQPQHF.

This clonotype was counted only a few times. This CDR3 is CASSQDSKKGPSGGSRGTGELFF. The CDR3 nucleotides read TGCGCCAGCAGCCAAGATTCCAAAAAAGGGCCTAGCGGGGGGTCCAGGGGCACCGGGGAGCTGTTTTTT. V gene TRBV4-3 combines with J gene TRBJ2-2; 11 bases match TRBD2. Per germline, CDR1 LGHNA and CDR2 YSLEER. Trimming cost V 0 bases and J 4 bases; bases outside gene matches: 22. This CDR3 region has 23 residues.